The 3 T cell receptor beta chains in this list originate from one sample, sequenced in a study of CD8 T cells in Susac syndrome. An amount of RNA that ranged from about 0.45 to 1 ug was reverse transcribed with random hexamers. Via MiXCR, TCRdb re-called the immunoSEQ multiplex PCR reads, giving one row per CDR3 protein. The repertoire has tens of thousands of distinct CDR3 sequences, around 94% of them found once; the top ten carry roughly 0.97%. The sequenced sample consisted of CD8+ T cells from PBMCs. Receptors were obtained from a human donor with Susac syndrome.

This clonotype appeared once. The chain is built from TRBV19 and TRBJ2-7, with D perhaps TRBD1 (6 bases). CDR3 length: 14 amino acids. CDR1 and CDR2 (germline): LNHDA, SQIVND (reference sequence). The ends were cut back, 2 bases at V and 3 bases at J, with 11 bases in the middle. This CDR3 reads CASSIQGMGYEQYF. DNA for the CDR3: TGTGCCAGTAGTATACAGGGGATGGGCTACGAGCAGTACTTC.

The rearrangement uses TRBV7-9 and TRBJ1-4; no firm D call. Between the trimmed V and J ends, which lost 3 bases and 7 bases, there was a span of 9 bases. Germline V gene lookup returns CDR1 SEHNR and CDR2 FQNEAQ (reference sequence). This CDR3 spans 13 amino acids. As DNA, the CDR3 is TGTGCCAGCAGCTTCTTCGGGAGTGAAAAACTGTTTTTT. Amino acid sequence: CASSFFGSEKLFF.

The chain combines TRBV20-1 with TRBJ2-5, with 16 bases identical to TRBD2. The CDR3 loop spans 18 amino acids. Unmatched junction bases numbered 10, after V lost 1 base and J lost 5 bases. The V gene's germline CDR1 is DFQATT and CDR2 SNEGSKA (reference sequence). The CDR3 region is CSARAPGLAGGPGETQYF. DNA of the CDR3: TGCAGTGCTAGAGCCCCGGGACTAGCGGGAGGGCCCGGGGAGACCCAGTACTTC.